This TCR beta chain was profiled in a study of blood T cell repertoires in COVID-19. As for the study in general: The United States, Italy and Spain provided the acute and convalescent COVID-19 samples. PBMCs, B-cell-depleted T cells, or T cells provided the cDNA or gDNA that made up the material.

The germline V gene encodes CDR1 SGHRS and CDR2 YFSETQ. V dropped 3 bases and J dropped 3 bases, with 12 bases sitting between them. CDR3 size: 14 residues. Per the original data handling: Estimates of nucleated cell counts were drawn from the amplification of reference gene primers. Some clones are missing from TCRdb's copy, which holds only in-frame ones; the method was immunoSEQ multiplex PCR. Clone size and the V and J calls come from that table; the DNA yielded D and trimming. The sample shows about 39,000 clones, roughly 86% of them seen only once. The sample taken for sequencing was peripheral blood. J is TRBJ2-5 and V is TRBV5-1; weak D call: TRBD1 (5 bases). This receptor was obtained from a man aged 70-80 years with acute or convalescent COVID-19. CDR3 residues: CASSSSGAKETQYF. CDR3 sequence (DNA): TGCGCCAGCAGCTCGTCTGGGGCCAAAGAGACCCAGTACTTC. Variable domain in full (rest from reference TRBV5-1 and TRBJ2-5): KAGVTQTPRYLIKTRGQQVTLSCSPISGHRSVSWYQQTPGQGLQFLFEYFSETQRNKGNFPGRFSGRQFSNSRSEMNVSTLELGDSALYLCASSSSGAKETQYFGPGTRLLVL.